Listed here are 12 T cell receptor beta chains from one sample, sequenced in a study of blood T cell repertoires in COVID-19. The protocol was immunoSEQ multiplex PCR, while the TCRdb copy is restricted to in-frame clones and leaves out a portion. The sample shows about 160,000 clones, approximately 81% of them seen only once. Specimen: peripheral blood. These TCRs come from a human donor with acute or convalescent COVID-19. The donor label of this sample is uncertain.

The rearrangement joins TRBV6-5 to TRBJ1-1; D not certain. Germline CDR1 reads MNHEY; CDR2 reads SVGAGI. The CDR3 totals 15 residues. V lost 5 bases and J 3 bases, leaving 16 bases between the germline ends. The CDR3 sequence: CASSPWSGVHTEAFF. For the CDR3, the DNA is TGTGCCAGCAGTCCCTGGAGCGGGGTGCACACTGAAGCTTTCTTT.

This chain uses TRBV6-5 with TRBJ1-2; D is undetermined. CDR1 and CDR2 (germline): MNHEY, SVGAGI. Trimming took 6 bases from V and 5 from J, leaving 19 bases between them. The CDR3 length is 15 residues. The CDR3, as DNA: TGTGCCAGCAGACCCCTGGGCCCGACGGATTATGGCTACACCTTC. This translates into CASRPLGPTDYGYTF.

The chain combines TRBV7-3 with TRBJ1-6; TRBD1 matches at 8 bases. The germline V gene has CDR1 SGHTA and CDR2 FQGTGA. The CDR3 extends over 15 amino acids. After removal of 5 bases from V and 2 bases from J, the junction contained 2 bases not matched to a gene. In DNA, the CDR3 is TGTGCCAGCAGCCCGGACAGGGCCTATAATTCACCCCTCCACTTT. It specifies CASSPDRAYNSPLHF.

The genes are TRBV5-6 and TRBJ1-1; no reliable D call. This CDR3 region has 13 residues. V was trimmed by 4 bases and J by 2 bases, leaving 9 bases between them. Germline V gene sequence: CDR1 SGHDT, CDR2 YYEEEE. The chain's CDR3 is CASSLPFNTEAFF. The CDR3 coding sequence is TGTGCCAGCAGCCTACCCTTTAACACTGAAGCTTTCTTT.

CDR3 coding DNA: TGTGCCAGCAGCTCGCCTAGCGGGGGCTCGAACACCGGGGAGCTGTTTTTT. Amino acid sequence: CASSSPSGGSNTGELFF. The V call is TRBV7-9, the J call TRBJ2-2, with 10 bases fitting TRBD2. The CDR3 spans 17 residues. In germline, CDR1 is SEHNR, CDR2 FQNEAQ (reference sequence). J was trimmed by 0 bases and V by 4 bases; bases with no gene match: 5.

The chain carries TRBV10-1 and TRBJ2-3; maybe TRBD2 (6 bases). Germline lookup yields CDR1 WNHNN and CDR2 SYGVQD (reference sequence). Between the trimmed V and J ends, which lost 3 bases and 5 bases, there was a span of 18 bases. This CDR3 is built from 16 residues. The DNA of the CDR3 is TGCGCCAGCAGTGACAATCGGGGGAGAAAAGGAGATACGCAGTATTTT. Translation: CASSDNRGRKGDTQYF.

This sequence joins TRBV6-2 or TRBV6-3 and TRBJ1-5, with TRBD1 as a possible D gene (5 bases). Trimming cost V 2 bases and J 6 bases, with 17 bases left between them. The CDR3 is made up of 16 amino acids. Germline-derived CDR1 and CDR2 are MNHEY and SVGEGT. The CDR3 DNA is TGTGCCAGCAGTTACCCAAGGACCGGGGGAGGTCAGCCCCAGCATTTT. It yields the protein CASSYPRTGGGQPQHF.

The rearrangement uses TRBV18 and TRBJ1-6; unclear D gene. The CDR3 covers 17 residues. CDR1 and CDR2 (germline): KGHSH, LQKENI. Trimming took 2 bases from V and 0 from J, leaving 11 bases between them. CDR3 DNA sequence: TGTGCCAGCTCACCATTGGAGGCGAGCTCCTATAATTCACCCCTCCACTTT. This encodes CASSPLEASSYNSPLHF.

CDR3 nucleotide sequence: TGTGCCAGTAGTATGGGGGACAGGGGGTACTACGAGCAGTACTTC. Its translation is CASSMGDRGYYEQYF. The chain recombines TRBV19 with TRBJ2-7; 11 positions match TRBD1. The ends lost 3 bases at V and 3 bases at J; junction bases unmatched: 4. Germline loops: CDR1 LNHDA, CDR2 SQIVND (reference sequence). This CDR3 has 15 residues.

This chain connects TRBV18 to TRBJ2-2; D is perhaps TRBD1 (6 bases). V lost 3 bases, J lost 1 base, and 9 bases lay in between. Germline CDR1 is KGHSH and CDR2 is LQKENI. The CDR3 is 15 residues long. The CDR3 region is CASSPPGQNTGELFF. The CDR3 bases are TGTGCCAGCTCACCTCCGGGACAGAACACCGGGGAGCTGTTTTTT.

V gene TRBV19 combines with J gene TRBJ2-7, with D perhaps matching TRBD1 (6 bases). This CDR3 is built from 14 residues. Trimming stripped 3 bases from V and 7 bases from J, with 16 bases between. Per the germline V gene, CDR1 is LNHDA and CDR2 is SQIVND (reference sequence). CDR3 sequence reads: CASSIQPVRGEQYF. CDR3 sequence (DNA): TGTGCCAGTAGTATTCAGCCTGTGAGGGGGGAGCAGTACTTC.

This clone appeared a few times. The rearrangement joins TRBV18 to TRBJ1-3; D not resolved. CDR3 length: 15 residues. Germline CDR1 is KGHSH and CDR2 is LQKENI. V dropped 2 bases and J dropped 1 base, with 9 bases sitting between them. CDR3 DNA: TGTGCCAGCTCACCAATTTTAGAGTCTGGAAACACCATATATTTT. It yields the protein CASSPILESGNTIYF.